This TCR beta chain originates from a study of beta chain features in type 1 diabetes. V gave up 0 bases and J gave up 8 bases, with 13 bases separating them. The CDR3 runs to 15 residues. The germline V gene has CDR1 MNHNY and CDR2 SVGAGI (reference sequence). Reverse transcribing all isolated RNA meant expressed TCRB transcripts were sequenced. Data came from immunoSEQ multiplex PCR; TCRdb stores just in-frame clones and leaves some out. The sample lists nearly 350,000 clones, approximately 8.2% occurring once. The receptor comes from a woman under 30 in good health. The chain links TRBV6-6 to TRBJ1-4; TRBD1 might be the D (6 bases). The sample was central memory CD4+ T cells from blood. DNA of the CDR3: TGTGCCAGCAGTTACTCGGACAGACCGTCAGAAAAACTGTTTTTT. This sequence encodes CASSYSDRPSEKLFF.